The next 22 T cell receptor beta chains were all read from a single sample in a study of T-cell reconstitution after alpha-beta-depleted transplantation in children. Using unique molecular identifiers, the investigators prepared the TCRbeta library. TCRdb called the PCR reads again in MiXCR, with one record for every CDR3 protein. The sample yields 600,000 to 700,000 distinct CDR3 sequences, approximately 15% seen once. The sequencing here drew on PBMCs from the stem cell graft donor, taken from the stem cell graft. The receptor source for this set is a human donor who donated a stem cell graft to a child with acute myeloid leukemia.

This chain uses TRBV7-8 with TRBJ1-5; TRBD1 matches at 8 bases. This CDR3 has 14 amino acids. CDR1 and CDR2 (germline): SGHVS, FQNEAQ. V shed 1 base and J 6 bases; nucleotides not matched to a gene: 2. The CDR3 here is CASSLEDRAQPQHF. For the CDR3, the DNA is TGTGCCAGCAGCTTAGAGGACAGGGCTCAGCCCCAGCATTTT.

The table lists this clonotype with a few counts. The chain carries TRBV13 and TRBJ2-7; possibly TRBD2 for D (5 bases). The CDR3 covers 14 residues. Looked up from germline, CDR1 is PRHDT and CDR2 is FYEKMQ (reference sequence). Trimming stripped 6 bases from V and 5 bases from J, with 17 bases between. This chain's CDR3 is CASSLTGDRNEQYF. DNA of the CDR3: TGTGCCAGCAGTTTGACCGGGGATCGGAACGAGCAGTACTTC.

This clonotype was recorded many times. The V gene is TRBV27, the J gene TRBJ1-2; D gene unclear. V was clipped by 4 bases and J by 3 bases, with 6 bases between them. The CDR3 loop spans 12 amino acids. Germline values: CDR1 MNHEY, CDR2 SMNVEV (reference sequence). CDR3 bases: TGTGCCAGCAGTTCGAGGGACTATGGCTACACCTTC. This encodes CASSSRDYGYTF.

A few counts support this clonotype. The rearrangement joins TRBV20-1 to TRBJ1-3; TRBD1 agrees at 7 bases. The CDR3 spans 13 residues. Trimming took 5 bases from V and 2 from J; bases not matched to a gene: 3. The germline gives CDR1 DFQATT, CDR2 SNEGSKA (reference sequence). The CDR3 loop reads CSAGRGPGNTIYF. The CDR3 nucleotides read TGCAGTGCTGGAAGGGGGCCTGGAAACACCATATATTTT.

This clonotype appeared many times. The CDR3 DNA is TGCAGTGCCCCGGGACAAAACACCGGGGAGCTGTTTTTT. This encodes CSAPGQNTGELFF. The J gene is TRBJ2-2, the V gene TRBV20-1; D may be TRBD1 (6 bases). CDR1 DFQATT and CDR2 SNEGSKA come from the germline V gene (reference sequence). This CDR3 is 13 amino acids long. The V end was cut by 6 bases, the J end by 2 bases, with 10 bases between.

The CDR3 here is CASSQDQGPTEAFF. CDR3 DNA: TGTGCCAGCAGCCAAGACCAAGGGCCGACTGAAGCTTTCTTT. The chain links TRBV4-2 to TRBJ1-1; no reliable D call. Trimming pared 0 bases from V and 5 bases from J, leaving 10 bases between. The CDR3 sequence is 14 residues long. The germline gives CDR1 LGHNA, CDR2 YNFKEQ.

There are a few counts of this clonotype. V gene TRBV20-1 combines with J gene TRBJ2-3; either TRBD1 or TRBD2 may supply D (6 bases each). The germline gives CDR1 DFQATT, CDR2 SNEGSKA (reference sequence). This CDR3 comprises 17 residues. V dropped 6 bases and J dropped 0 bases, with 22 bases sitting between them. The CDR3 loop is CSASGPGALTSTDTQYF. The CDR3 nucleotides read TGCAGTGCGAGTGGGCCGGGGGCTCTAACTAGCACAGATACGCAGTATTTT.

This clonotype was recorded many times. One end of the junction does not line up with germline, which may come from a read error. The chain employs TRBV5-1 and TRBJ2-2; D remains ambiguous. The CDR3 totals 12 residues. CDR1 and CDR2 (germline): SGHRS, YFSETQ. The CDR3 DNA sequence: TGTGCCAGCAGCTTGGACCGCAGGGAGCTGTTTTTT. It specifies CASSLDRRELFF.

This clonotype was counted many times. This chain joins TRBV7-2 and TRBJ1-1; 8 bases line up with TRBD1. Germline trimming cut 5 bases from V and 0 bases from J; bases unmatched to any gene: 2. The germline V gene encodes CDR1 SGHTA and CDR2 FQGNSA. The CDR3 covers 14 residues. The CDR3 is CASSTDRVNTEAFF. The CDR3 bases are TGTGCCAGCAGCACGGACAGGGTGAACACTGAAGCTTTCTTT.

The V gene is TRBV7-2, the J gene TRBJ2-2; a weak D match, TRBD2 (6 bases). V shed 5 bases and J shed 0 bases, with 10 bases lying between them. The length of the CDR3 is 15 residues. The germline V gene has CDR1 SGHTA and CDR2 FQGNSA. CDR3 DNA sequence: TGTGCCAGCAGCCAACGGACTACGAACACCGGGGAGCTGTTTTTT. It specifies CASSQRTTNTGELFF.

This clonotype was seen at least ten times. The chain is built from TRBV20-1 and TRBJ1-2; D is unclear. The germline gives CDR1 DFQATT, CDR2 SNEGSKA (reference sequence). Trimming removed 2 bases at V and 3 bases at J, with 10 bases between. The CDR3 covers 13 residues. For the CDR3, the DNA is TGCAGTGCTAGAAACCTTGAGGACTATGGCTACACCTTC. Translation gives CSARNLEDYGYTF.

The table lists this clonotype with a few counts. The V and J genes are TRBV12-3 or TRBV12-4 and TRBJ2-7; 9 nucleotides agree with TRBD1. This CDR3 comprises 15 residues. V was clipped by 0 bases and J by 6 bases; unmatched bases: 6. In DNA, the CDR3 is TGTGCCAGCAGTTTAGCGGGGACAGGGTCGGGCGAGCAGTACTTC. Amino acid sequence: CASSLAGTGSGEQYF.

This clonotype occurred a few times. The rearrangement joins TRBV6-2 or TRBV6-3 to TRBJ1-5; TRBD1 might be the D (5 bases). This CDR3 contains 15 residues. V lost 6 bases and J lost 0, with 12 bases in between. The germline gives CDR1 MNHEY, CDR2 SVGEGT. Here the CDR3 reads CASRPGTYSNQPQHF. The DNA for the CDR3 is TGTGCCAGCAGACCAGGGACTTATAGCAATCAGCCCCAGCATTTT.

This clonotype was found many times. The chain recombines TRBV20-1 with TRBJ1-4; possibly TRBD1 for D (6 bases). This CDR3 has 17 amino acids. The V gene's germline CDR1 is DFQATT and CDR2 SNEGSKA (reference sequence). V was clipped by 6 bases and J by 1 base, with 21 bases between them. Written as DNA, the CDR3 is TGCAGTGCGTACAGGGATTCGGGAAGGAGAACTAATGAAAAACTGTTTTTT. It yields the protein CSAYRDSGRRTNEKLFF.

The V call is TRBV4-1, the J call TRBJ1-2, with D possibly TRBD1 on 5 matching bases. Germline values: CDR1 MGHRA, CDR2 YSYEKL. V lost 0 bases and J lost 0, with 11 bases in between. This CDR3 spans 16 amino acids. The CDR3 DNA follows: TGCGCCAGCAGCCAAGACAGGGATGGAGCTAACTATGGCTACACCTTC. Translation gives CASSQDRDGANYGYTF.

The rearrangement uses TRBV12-3 or TRBV12-4 and TRBJ1-5, with a tentative D call TRBD1 (5 bases). This CDR3 contains 15 residues. V was shortened by 6 bases and J by 6 bases, with 18 bases between the two germline ends. The CDR3 spells CASSPERGRSQPQHF. For the CDR3, the DNA is TGTGCCAGCAGCCCCGAGCGGGGCCGGAGTCAGCCCCAGCATTTT.

This clonotype has only a few counts. The chain has TRBV28 and TRBJ2-5; 12 positions match TRBD1. J lost 5 bases, V lost 5 bases, and 9 bases had no gene match. Looked up from germline, CDR1 is MDHEN and CDR2 is SYDVKM. CDR3 size: 16 residues. The CDR3: CASSVTGTGGLETQYF. The CDR3 DNA sequence: TGTGCCAGCAGTGTGACCGGGACAGGGGGCCTGGAGACCCAGTACTTC.

This sequence joins TRBV20-1 and TRBJ2-5; D may be TRBD1 or TRBD2 (5 bases each). In germline, CDR1 is DFQATT, CDR2 SNEGSKA (reference sequence). V lost 4 bases and J lost 4, with 19 bases in between. The CDR3 contains 15 residues. The DNA for the CDR3 is TGCAGTGCTAACCGGGGCGGTCGGTTCAGAGAGACCCAGTACTTC. Its protein is CSANRGGRFRETQYF.

This clonotype was recorded many times. The chain carries TRBV20-1 and TRBJ2-1, with TRBD2 matching over 12 bases. Germline CDR1 DFQATT, CDR2 SNEGSKA (reference sequence). This CDR3 is built from 16 residues. J lost 2 bases, V lost 3 bases, and 5 bases had no gene match. The CDR3 nucleotides are TGCAGTGCTAGGCAACTAGCGGGGGGCGCCTACAATGAGCAGTTCTTC. It encodes CSARQLAGGAYNEQFF.

This clonotype showed up many times. The chain combines TRBV20-1 with TRBJ2-3; TRBD2 matches 9 bases. The V gene's germline CDR1 is DFQATT and CDR2 SNEGSKA (reference sequence). There are 17 residues in the CDR3. The V and J ends lost 2 bases and 5 bases, in that order; junction bases with no gene match: 14. Here the CDR3 reads CSARYSWPSGARDTQYF. In DNA, the CDR3 is TGCAGTGCTAGATATTCGTGGCCTAGCGGGGCCCGAGATACGCAGTATTTT.

This clonotype was seen only a few times. V is TRBV4-3 and J is TRBJ2-5, with D maybe TRBD2 (6 bases). Per the germline V gene, CDR1 is LGHNA and CDR2 is YSLEER. The CDR3 length is 15 residues. Trimming removed 4 bases from V and 4 bases from J, with 16 bases in between. The CDR3 coding sequence is TGCGCCAGCAGCCCAACCACAGTCGGGGGAGAGACCCAGTACTTC. Its protein is CASSPTTVGGETQYF.

This clonotype occurred many times. The genes are TRBV15 and TRBJ1-2; D is possibly TRBD1 (6 bases). Between the trimmed V and J ends, which lost 5 bases and 2 bases, there was a span of 9 bases. The CDR3 runs 13 residues. Germline V CDR1 and CDR2: LNHNV, YYDKDF (reference sequence). In DNA form, the CDR3 reads TGTGCCACCAGCTCAGGGGCCAACTATGGCTACACCTTC. Translation gives CATSSGANYGYTF.